A single sample gave rise to the 15 T cell receptor beta chains below, sequenced in a study of blood T cells in healthy people across ages. The second PCR ran about 6 to 11 cycles with a sample-barcoded 5' primer and J-beta primers. A single record per CDR3 protein comes from TCRdb applying MiXCR to the 5' RACE reads. The sample shows more than 1,400,000 distinct CDR3 sequences, around 39% of them seen only once. Input material: blood. These receptors all stem from a woman under 30 in good health.

The V and J genes are TRBV25-1 and TRBJ2-1; unclear D gene. V was clipped by 0 bases and J by 0 bases, with 21 bases between them. The CDR3 loop spans 20 amino acids. Germline V gene sequence: CDR1 MGHDK, CDR2 SYGVNS. In DNA form, the CDR3 reads TGTGCCAGCAGTGAATATTTTTCGGTGGTGCCCGCTAGCTCCTACAATGAGCAGTTCTTC. Translation gives CASSEYFSVVPASSYNEQFF. The complete variable domain, with remaining parts taken from reference TRBV25-1 and TRBJ2-1, reads EADIYQTPRYLVIGTGKKITLECSQTMGHDKMYWYQQDPGMELHLIHYSYGVNSTEKGDLSSESTVSRIRTEHFPLTLESARPSHTSQYLCASSEYFSVVPASSYNEQFFGPGTRLTVL.

This clonotype was detected a few times. This chain links TRBV11-2 with TRBJ2-3; D remains ambiguous. V shed 4 bases and J shed 5 bases, with 10 bases lying between them. The CDR3 has 13 residues. CDR1 SGHAT and CDR2 FQNNGV come from the germline V gene. CDR3 DNA sequence: TGTGCCAGCAGCTCCAGAGCGAGAGATACGCAGTATTTT. Protein sequence: CASSSRARDTQYF. Drawing the rest from reference TRBV11-2 and TRBJ2-3, the complete variable domain is EAGVAQSPRYKIIEKRQSVAFWCNPISGHATLYWYQQILGQGPKLLIQFQNNGVVDDSQLPKDRFSAERLKGVDSTLKIQPAKLEDSAVYLCASSSRARDTQYFGPGTRLTVL.

The chain joins TRBV20-1 to TRBJ2-7; 8 bases map to TRBD2. The CDR3 runs 14 residues. Germline V gene data show CDR1 as DFQATT and CDR2 as SNEGSKA (reference sequence). Trimming cost V 0 bases and J 3 bases; bases outside gene matches: 4. The chain's CDR3 is CSARDGLAGYEQYF. The CDR3 bases are TGCAGTGCTAGAGACGGGCTAGCGGGCTACGAGCAGTACTTC.

This clonotype appeared a few times. V is TRBV10-3 and J is TRBJ2-7, with 7 bases fitting TRBD1. J was trimmed by 2 bases and V by 4 bases; bases with no gene match: 8. CDR3 size: 15 residues. The germline V gene encodes CDR1 ENHRY and CDR2 SYGVKD. The CDR3 DNA follows: TGTGCCATCAGTGGCCCGGGACAGTCAACCTACGAGCAGTACTTC. This encodes CAISGPGQSTYEQYF.

CDR3 residues: CASSYQTGDGEKLFF. The CDR3 nucleotides read TGTGCCAGCAGTTACCAAACAGGGGACGGGGAAAAACTGTTTTTT. The chain carries TRBV6-6 and TRBJ1-4; 7 bases match TRBD1. Germline assignment: CDR1 MNHNY and CDR2 SVGAGI (reference sequence). V trimming: 2 bases; J trimming: 8 bases; junction bases outside the gene matches: 8. This CDR3 is built from 15 residues.

V and J are TRBV18 and TRBJ1-1; 9 bases align to TRBD1. The length of the CDR3 is 16 residues. Germline assignment: CDR1 KGHSH and CDR2 LQKENI. V trimming: 3 bases; J trimming: 3 bases; junction bases outside the gene matches: 8. CDR3: CASSPSQGTGYTEAFF. In DNA form, the CDR3 reads TGTGCCAGCTCACCTTCCCAGGGGACAGGGTACACTGAAGCTTTCTTT.

This clonotype was recorded a few times. The rearrangement uses TRBV4-1 and TRBJ2-3; perhaps D is TRBD1 or TRBD2 (5 bases each). V lost 6 bases, J lost 3 bases, and 16 bases lay in between. The CDR3 is 15 amino acids. Germline-derived CDR1 and CDR2 are MGHRA and YSYEKL. The CDR3 here is CASSRGAQGTDTQYF. CDR3 nucleotide sequence: TGCGCCAGCAGTCGAGGGGCCCAAGGTACAGATACGCAGTATTTT.

This clonotype has only a few counts. CDR3 sequence (DNA): TGTGCCAGCAGGGCCACGGGGGGTAACTATGGCTACACCTTC. Translating it yields CASRATGGNYGYTF. The chain combines TRBV28 with TRBJ1-2, with D tentatively TRBD1 (5 bases). This CDR3 is 14 amino acids long. V lost 6 bases to trimming and J lost 1 base, with 12 bases between them. Looked up from germline, CDR1 is MDHEN and CDR2 is SYDVKM.

Concerning this clonotype itself: At one of its ends the junction is not consistent with the germline gene, which may arise from a read error. This chain uses TRBV27 with TRBJ1-1; D ambiguous. The CDR3 extends over 15 amino acids. CDR1 is MNHEY, CDR2 SMNVEV, per germline (reference sequence). The CDR3 coding sequence is TGTGCAAGCAGTCCCCGGGAGGGCATGAACACTGAAGCTTTCTTT. Amino acids: CASSPREGMNTEAFF.

V and J are TRBV20-1 and TRBJ1-6; unclear D gene. Per germline, CDR1 DFQATT and CDR2 SNEGSKA (reference sequence). The CDR3 is 16 residues long. The V end lost 5 bases, the J end lost 2 bases, and 16 bases lay between the germline ends. CDR3 amino acids: CSAPLAGATYNSPLHF. The CDR3 bases are TGCAGTGCTCCCCTGGCAGGAGCGACCTATAATTCACCCCTCCACTTT.

This clonotype was seen more than once but under ten times. The chain couples TRBV4-1 to TRBJ2-6, with D hard to call. The CDR3 covers 16 residues. From germline, CDR1 is MGHRA and CDR2 YSYEKL. V dropped 4 bases and J dropped 0 bases, with 10 bases sitting between them. The CDR3 protein is CASSPTPSSGANVLTF. The CDR3 DNA is TGCGCCAGCAGCCCAACACCTAGCTCTGGGGCCAACGTCCTGACTTTC.

This clonotype has more than one count but fewer than ten. The genes are TRBV29-1 and TRBJ2-1; D ambiguous. The CDR3 totals 14 residues. CDR1 and CDR2 from the germline V gene are SQVTM and ANQGSEA. V lost 5 bases, J lost 7 bases, and 18 bases lay in between. The CDR3 loop reads CSVLVRDPLNEQFF. The CDR3 DNA follows: TGCAGCGTTCTAGTTAGAGACCCCCTTAATGAGCAGTTCTTC.

This clonotype was detected a few times. The rearrangement joins TRBV7-9 to TRBJ2-4; D gene ambiguous. This CDR3 spans 14 amino acids. Trimming took 1 base from V and 6 from J, leaving 10 bases between them. Germline CDR1 SEHNR, CDR2 FQNEAQ (reference sequence). CDR3 DNA sequence: TGTGCCAGCAGCTTAGTCAGTAGCCCAAACATTCAGTACTTC. Translated, it gives CASSLVSSPNIQYF.

In regard to this clonotype: The germline gene is not matched at one end of the junction; a read error may be the cause. This chain uses TRBV3-1 with TRBJ1-2, with 9 bases fitting TRBD1. The CDR3 covers 14 residues. Germline values: CDR1 LGHDT, CDR2 YNNKEL (reference sequence). In DNA, the CDR3 is TGTGCCAGCAGCAAAGAATCGACAGGGGGTGGCTACACCTTC. Its protein is CASSKESTGGGYTF.

The chain links TRBV21-1 to TRBJ2-1; TRBD1 reflects the table's D call only, with no check against the DNA. TRBV21-1 is labeled a pseudogene. CDR3 length: 15 amino acids. The chain's CDR3 is CASSPNRERWVEQFF. The DNA of the CDR3 is TGTGCCAGCAGCCCCAACAGGGAGCGCTGGGTTGAGCAGTTCTTC.